This T cell receptor beta chain is drawn from a study of blood T cells in healthy people across ages. This clonotype was picked up a small number of times. The antigen is not known. Each sample gave at least 6.5 million isolated PBMCs. The second PCR ran about 6 to 11 cycles with a sample-barcoded 5' primer and J-beta primers. TCRdb reprocessed the 5' RACE reads with MiXCR, giving one entry per CDR3 protein. This sample has about 1.1 million distinct CDR3 sequences, with around two fifths found just once. V shed 4 bases and J shed 5 bases, with 12 bases lying between them. The CDR3 covers 13 residues. Germline CDR1 SGHVS, CDR2 FNYEAQ. General study findings and limits: Diversity was estimated from one million T cells, and these estimates were considered underestimates. CMV status of donors was not determined, possibly confounding expanded clonotype changes. Observed TCR beta diversity per million T cells went down as age went up. This fall followed a roughly linear course with age.

This sequence joins TRBV7-6 and TRBJ2-7; D is possibly TRBD2 (5 bases). Sequencing was performed on blood. This TCR derives from a man aged 18 to 35 in good health. The DNA for the CDR3 is TGTGCCAGCAGCTCGAGGACGGGGAACGAGCAGTACTTC. Translated, it gives CASSSRTGNEQYF.